The entry below gives a single T cell receptor (beta chain) sequence along with its context. This entry is derived from a study of cytomegalovirus exposure and HLA in healthy donors. Vbeta (60) and Jbeta (13) primers were used in the PCR. The table came from immunoSEQ multiplex PCR; TCRdb's copy has only in-frame clones and leaves some out. The sample lists 97,000 or so clones; roughly three quarters were seen once. This CDR3 comprises 15 residues. Looked up from germline, CDR1 is MGHRA and CDR2 is YSYEKL. V gave up 4 bases and J gave up 0 bases, with 11 bases separating them. This clonotype was obtained from a male donor in good health and CMV-seropositive. Material: PBMCs. The genes are TRBV4-1 and TRBJ2-3; maybe TRBD1 (6 bases). CDR3 sequence (DNA): TGCGCCAGCAGCCGATCCGGGACAAGCACAGATACGCAGTATTTT. The encoded protein is CASSRSGTSTDTQYF.